What follows are 32 T cell receptor beta chains derived from one specimen sequenced in a study of T cell responses to AZD1222 COVID-19 vaccine. TCRdb's table, derived via immunoSEQ multiplex PCR, lists solely in-frame clones and lacks some. The data hold fewer than 110,000 clones, with about nine tenths observed a single time. The input for sequencing was peripheral blood, taken 28 days after the second AZD1222 dose. The receptors come from an adult who received the AZD1222 COVID-19 vaccine.

This chain joins TRBV12-3 or TRBV12-4 and TRBJ1-2, with 8 bases matching TRBD1. CDR3 size: 13 residues. V lost 6 bases to trimming and J lost 6 bases; unmatched junction nucleotides: 6. CDR3 residues: CASSGTGIHGYTF. For the CDR3, the DNA is TGTGCCAGCAGCGGGACAGGTATCCATGGCTACACCTTC.

V is TRBV12-3 or TRBV12-4 and J is TRBJ2-5, with D tentatively TRBD1 (5 bases). The CDR3 runs 12 residues. The germline V and J ends were trimmed by 2 bases and 5 bases, with 6 bases remaining between them. The CDR3 protein is CASSLNRETQYF. The CDR3 coding sequence is TGTGCCAGCAGTTTAAACAGGGAGACCCAGTACTTC.

DNA of the CDR3: TGCGCCAGCAGCTCAGGGGCCTATAATTCACCCCTCCACTTT. This gives the protein CASSSGAYNSPLHF. This chain joins TRBV5-1 and TRBJ1-6, with a possible D match to TRBD1 (6 bases). Per the germline V gene, CDR1 is SGHRS and CDR2 is YFSETQ. The CDR3 runs 14 residues. The V end lost 3 bases, the J end lost 2 bases, and 6 bases lay between the germline ends.

V usage is TRBV18 and J usage is TRBJ1-4, with D perhaps TRBD1 (6 bases). V gave up 0 bases and J gave up 8 bases, with 13 bases separating them. Looked up from germline, CDR1 is KGHSH and CDR2 is LQKENI. This CDR3 region has 15 residues. The DNA of the CDR3 is TGTGCCAGCTCACCACCGGGAAGGGACAACGAAAAACTGTTTTTT. Translated: CASSPPGRDNEKLFF.

The chain employs TRBV4-3 and TRBJ1-2; weak D call: TRBD1 (5 bases). From germline, CDR1 is LGHNA and CDR2 YSLEER. V was trimmed by 4 bases and J by 3 bases, leaving 12 bases between them. The CDR3 runs to 14 residues. The DNA of the CDR3 is TGCGCCAGCAGCCCCGGGGGGACTTACTATGGCTACACCTTC. The encoded protein is CASSPGGTYYGYTF.

As regards this clone: The junction differs from germline at one of its ends, possibly a read error. This chain connects TRBV28 to TRBJ1-1; the match to TRBD1 covers 8 bases. The CDR3 contains 18 residues. Germline loops: CDR1 MDHEN, CDR2 SYDVKM. CDR3 protein: CASSLLGQGVSPNTGAFF. Written as DNA, the CDR3 is TGTGCCAGCAGTTTATTAGGACAGGGAGTGTCTCCTAACACTGGAGCTTTCTTT.

V usage is TRBV27 and J usage is TRBJ1-2, with 7 nucleotides matching TRBD1. V trimming: 1 base; J trimming: 7 bases; junction bases outside the gene matches: 6. CDR1 MNHEY and CDR2 SMNVEV come from the germline V gene (reference sequence). The CDR3 length is 14 residues. This chain's CDR3 is CASSLWAGGGGYTF. In nucleotides, the CDR3 is TGTGCCAGCAGTTTATGGGCAGGGGGAGGTGGCTACACCTTC.

This clone came up once. J is TRBJ2-7 and V is TRBV27; tentative D call: TRBD2 (5 bases). The CDR3 extends over 15 amino acids. Trimming took off 2 bases at V and 3 bases at J, with 14 bases between the two ends. Germline CDR1 MNHEY, CDR2 SMNVEV (reference sequence). Here the CDR3 reads CASSLSPGKGYEQYF. CDR3 sequence (DNA): TGTGCCAGCAGTTTAAGTCCCGGGAAGGGCTACGAGCAGTACTTC.

The table lists this clone with a count of one. The chain carries TRBV30 and TRBJ1-3; TRBD1 matches 7 bases. There are 14 residues in the CDR3. J was trimmed by 4 bases and V by 5 bases; bases with no gene match: 8. Per germline, CDR1 GTSNPN and CDR2 SVGIG (reference sequence). The CDR3 DNA follows: TGTGCCTGGGGTCAGACAGGGCCAGGAAACACCATATATTTT. Translating it yields CAWGQTGPGNTIYF.

The V gene is TRBV29-1, the J gene TRBJ2-3; no reliable D call. CDR1 is SQVTM, CDR2 ANQGSEA, per germline. The CDR3 runs 11 residues. V lost 5 bases to trimming and J lost 0 bases, with 3 bases between them. CDR3 amino acids: CSVQSTDTQYF. CDR3 nucleotides: TGCAGCGTTCAGAGCACAGATACGCAGTATTTT.

This chain links TRBV5-6 with TRBJ1-1; 7 nucleotides align to TRBD1. The germline CDR1 and CDR2 sequences are SGHDT and YYEEEE. CDR3 size: 16 residues. V shed 2 bases and J 5 bases; nucleotides not matched to a gene: 12. In DNA, the CDR3 is TGTGCCAGCAGCTTAAGGACAGGCCTTGGGACGACTGAAGCTTTCTTT. Translating gives CASSLRTGLGTTEAFF.

The gene calls are TRBV30 and TRBJ1-4; D call uncertain. CDR3 length equals 19 residues. V was cut by 0 bases and J by 3 bases, with 23 bases left in between. CDR1 GTSNPN and CDR2 SVGIG come from the germline V gene (reference sequence). This chain's CDR3 is CAWSVLPQKGVVPNEKLFF. In nucleotides, the CDR3 is TGTGCCTGGAGTGTACTGCCTCAAAAAGGCGTTGTTCCTAATGAAAAACTGTTTTTT.

The genes are TRBV24-1 and TRBJ2-5, with 8 bases matching TRBD1. Germline V gene lookup returns CDR1 KGHDR and CDR2 SFDVKD. The CDR3 is 17 residues long. Losses at the gene ends were 4 bases for V and 3 bases for J; bases not matched to a gene: 12. CDR3 nucleotide sequence: TGTGCCACCAGTGACCTAGGACAGGGAAGCACCAAAGAGACCCAGTACTTC. Its protein is CATSDLGQGSTKETQYF.

The chain is built from TRBV2 and TRBJ1-5; 7 bases align to TRBD1. Losses at the gene ends were 8 bases for V and 1 base for J; bases not matched to a gene: 8. This CDR3 region has 15 residues. Germline assignment: CDR1 SNHLY and CDR2 FYNNEI. DNA of the CDR3: TGTGCCAGCCAGACGGGGACAGCGAGCAATCAGCCCCAGCATTTT. This translates into CASQTGTASNQPQHF.

The V and J genes are TRBV9 and TRBJ1-1; 7 nucleotides match TRBD1. Germline CDR1 and CDR2: SGDLS and YYNGEE. The CDR3 loop spans 14 amino acids. Trimming cost V 1 base and J 6 bases; bases outside gene matches: 6. For the CDR3, the DNA is TGTGCCAGCAGCGTACTCCCAGGGGGGGCTGAAGCTTTCTTT. It encodes CASSVLPGGAEAFF.

The chain joins TRBV5-4 to TRBJ1-4; tentatively, D is TRBD1 (6 bases). Trimming pared 4 bases from V and 8 bases from J, leaving 12 bases between. This CDR3 contains 13 residues. Germline-derived CDR1 and CDR2 are SGHNT and YYREEE (reference sequence). The CDR3 nucleotides read TGTGCCAGCAGCCCCGGGACAAACGAAAAACTGTTTTTT. Translating it yields CASSPGTNEKLFF. Drawing the rest from reference TRBV5-4 and TRBJ1-4, the complete variable domain is ETGVTQSPTHLIKTRGQQVTLRCSSQSGHNTVSWYQQALGQGPQFIFQYYREEENGRGNFPPRFSGLQFPNYSSELNVNALELDDSALYLCASSPGTNEKLFFGSGTQLSVL.

The chain couples TRBV3-1 (or the pseudogene TRBV3-2) to TRBJ1-3, with a possible D match to TRBD1 (5 bases). The germline V gene encodes CDR1 LGHDT and CDR2 YNNKEL (reference sequence). This CDR3 is built from 15 residues. V lost 5 bases, J lost 0 bases, and 11 bases lay in between. CDR3 nucleotide sequence: TGTGCCAGCAGCTGGGACCTACCCTCTGGAAACACCATATATTTT. Amino acids: CASSWDLPSGNTIYF.

The gene calls are TRBV19 and TRBJ1-2, with D hard to call. The CDR3 has 16 residues. Germline V CDR1 and CDR2: LNHDA, SQIVND (reference sequence). V dropped 4 bases and J dropped 8 bases, with 23 bases sitting between them. Here the CDR3 reads CASSTVNPGISQGYTF. The CDR3 DNA sequence: TGTGCCAGTAGTACAGTAAACCCCGGGATTTCTCAGGGCTACACCTTC.

This chain connects TRBV18 to TRBJ2-4; 11 nucleotides match TRBD1. This CDR3 is built from 16 residues. V dropped 4 bases and J dropped 9; count of bases not matched to a gene: 11. Germline loops: CDR1 KGHSH, CDR2 LQKENI. The CDR3 reads CASSRGTGGSNGIQYF. In DNA, the CDR3 is TGTGCCAGCTCACGAGGGACAGGGGGAAGCAATGGCATTCAGTACTTC.

The chain uses TRBV9 and TRBJ1-6; possible D gene TRBD1, 5 bases. Germline V gene data show CDR1 as SGDLS and CDR2 as YYNGEE. CDR3 length: 16 amino acids. Trimming cost V 6 bases and J 10 bases, with 23 bases left between them. The CDR3 region has the DNA TGTGCCAGCACCCAAGGAGGGTTGTCAGGGAAATCACCCCTCCACTTT. Protein sequence: CASTQGGLSGKSPLHF.

V gene TRBV11-2 combines with J gene TRBJ2-1; 7 bases are a match to TRBD1. Germline V CDR1 and CDR2: SGHAT, FQNNGV. The CDR3 runs to 15 residues. Losses at the gene ends were 3 bases for V and 4 bases for J; bases not matched to a gene: 6. The DNA of the CDR3 is TGTGCCAGCAGCTTTCCCGGGACAGTGTACAATGAGCAGTTCTTC. Its translation is CASSFPGTVYNEQFF.

The chain combines TRBV4-1 with TRBJ1-2, with TRBD1 matching 7 bases. The germline CDR1 and CDR2 sequences are MGHRA and YSYEKL. CDR3 length equals 15 residues. With V trimmed by 0 bases and J by 2 bases, 3 bases remained unmatched. CDR3 residues: CASSQEGQLNYGYTF. The CDR3, as DNA: TGCGCCAGCAGCCAAGAGGGACAGCTCAACTATGGCTACACCTTC.

The V gene is TRBV5-4, the J gene TRBJ2-4; the D call may be TRBD1 or TRBD2 (5 bases each). V lost 4 bases to trimming and J lost 1 base, with 12 bases between them. This CDR3 has 15 residues. CDR1 and CDR2 from the germline V gene are SGHNT and YYREEE (reference sequence). CDR3 residues: CASSRDRDAKNIQYF. CDR3 bases: TGTGCCAGCAGCCGGGACCGAGACGCCAAAAACATTCAGTACTTC.

The chain uses TRBV11-2 and TRBJ2-1; 8 bases match TRBD2. The CDR3 length is 16 residues. The V and J ends lost 1 base and 3 bases, in that order; junction bases with no gene match: 5. Germline assignment: CDR1 SGHAT and CDR2 FQNNGV. The CDR3 DNA reads as TGTGCCAGCAGCTTAGGGCGAGCGGGAGTCTACAATGAGCAGTTCTTC. This sequence encodes CASSLGRAGVYNEQFF.

A single count supports this clone. This chain links TRBV5-6 with TRBJ2-5; 13 positions agree with TRBD2. This CDR3 comprises 15 residues. Germline V lookup: CDR1 SGHDT, CDR2 YYEEEE. V gave up 0 bases and J gave up 5 bases; unmatched junction bases: 1. The CDR3 bases are TGTGCCAGCAGCTTGGAGGGACTAGCGGGGGAGACCCAGTACTTC. It specifies CASSLEGLAGETQYF.

A few counts support this clone. This chain connects TRBV19 to TRBJ1-2, with a possible D match to TRBD1 (5 bases). CDR1 is LNHDA and CDR2 is SQIVND in the germline V gene (reference sequence). The CDR3 runs to 15 residues. V was pared by 2 bases and J by 4 bases, with 14 bases between. In DNA form, the CDR3 reads TGTGCCAGTAGTATAAATGAAGGGGCAGGCTATGGCTACACCTTC. Its protein product is CASSINEGAGYGYTF. The full variable domain, in which reference TRBV19 and TRBJ1-2 provide the parts outside the CDR3, is DGGITQSPKYLFRKEGQNVTLSCEQNLNHDAMYWYRQDPGQGLRLIYYSQIVNDFQKGDIAEGYSVSREKKESFPLTVTSAQKNPTAFYLCASSINEGAGYGYTFGSGTRLTVV.

This chain connects TRBV2 to TRBJ1-1; D unclear. This CDR3 contains 13 residues. V lost 6 bases, J lost 1 base, and 9 bases lay in between. The V gene's germline CDR1 is SNHLY and CDR2 FYNNEI. The CDR3 reads CASSVTRNTEAFF. In nucleotides, the CDR3 is TGTGCCAGCAGCGTGACACGGAACACTGAAGCTTTCTTT.

The table lists this clone with a count of one. The rearrangement uses TRBV28 and TRBJ2-3; 12 bases map to TRBD2. The CDR3 consists of 16 residues. Germline trimming cut 3 bases from V and 3 bases from J; bases unmatched to any gene: 4. Germline V gene sequence: CDR1 MDHEN, CDR2 SYDVKM. CDR3 loop: CASSFLTSGGTDTQYF. The CDR3 DNA sequence: TGTGCCAGCAGTTTTTTGACTAGCGGGGGTACAGATACGCAGTATTTT.

The V call is TRBV6-5, the J call TRBJ1-2; TRBD1 matches 7 bases. The CDR3 has 14 amino acids. V lost 4 bases to trimming and J lost 4 bases; unmatched junction nucleotides: 6. Per germline, CDR1 MNHEY and CDR2 SVGAGI. In DNA form, the CDR3 reads TGTGCCAGCAGTTCTCCGACAGGGCCCTATGGCTACACCTTC. Amino acids: CASSSPTGPYGYTF.

The chain recombines TRBV5-1 with TRBJ2-1; 7 positions agree with TRBD1. V was clipped by 2 bases and J by 11 bases; unmatched bases: 7. CDR3 size: 13 residues. Germline V CDR1 and CDR2: SGHRS, YFSETQ. CDR3 amino acids: CASSLGQVMQQFF. The CDR3 DNA reads TGCGCCAGCAGCTTAGGACAGGTAATGCAGCAGTTCTTC. The entire variable domain, with the rest obtained from reference TRBV5-1 and TRBJ2-1, is as follows: KAGVTQTPRYLIKTRGQQVTLSCSPISGHRSVSWYQQTPGQGLQFLFEYFSETQRNKGNFPGRFSGRQFSNSRSEMNVSTLELGDSALYLCASSLGQVMQQFFGPGTRLTVL.

This clone was detected only a few times. V is TRBV19 and J is TRBJ2-7; D is undetermined. Germline-derived CDR1 and CDR2 are LNHDA and SQIVND (reference sequence). Trimming took off 3 bases at V and 1 base at J, with 10 bases between the two ends. The CDR3 is made up of 14 amino acids. The CDR3 region has the DNA TGTGCCAGTAGTATTCTGGGTATATCCTACGAGCAGTACTTC. Its protein product is CASSILGISYEQYF.

This clone was counted a few times. The rearrangement uses TRBV19 and TRBJ1-6; maybe TRBD1 (6 bases). The CDR3 totals 15 residues. The germline V and J ends were trimmed by 3 bases and 9 bases, with 15 bases remaining between them. Germline V CDR1 and CDR2: LNHDA, SQIVND (reference sequence). CDR3 amino acids: CASSIWQGRASPLHF. The CDR3 DNA reads as TGTGCCAGTAGTATCTGGCAGGGGAGAGCTTCACCCCTCCACTTT.